Each of the 14 T cell receptor beta chains below was sequenced from the same sample in a study of blood T cells in healthy people across ages. Combining a sample-barcoded 5' primer with a J-beta primer mix, a second PCR ran for 7 to 11 cycles. One entry per CDR3 protein, called by TCRdb with MiXCR from the 5' RACE reads. The data hold about 590,000 distinct CDR3 sequences, with 25% to 30% observed a single time. The sample was blood. The receptors were gathered from a woman aged 80 or over in good health.

In its sample, this clonotype was seen many times. The genes are TRBV7-6 and TRBJ2-5, with TRBD2 matching 7 bases. CDR1 SGHVS and CDR2 FNYEAQ come from the germline V gene. The CDR3 is 15 amino acids. V dropped 5 bases and J dropped 5; count of bases not matched to a gene: 11. The CDR3 is CASSPQSGGWETQYF. The CDR3 DNA reads as TGTGCCAGCAGCCCCCAATCCGGGGGGTGGGAGACCCAGTACTTC.

J is TRBJ1-1 and V is TRBV5-1; D possibly corresponds to TRBD1 (6 bases). The CDR3 spans 15 residues. V was trimmed by 3 bases and J by 5 bases, leaving 17 bases between them. Germline values: CDR1 SGHRS, CDR2 YFSETQ. The CDR3, as DNA: TGCGCCAGCAGCTGGACGGCAGGGGAGGGTACTGAAGCTTTCTTT. It codes for CASSWTAGEGTEAFF.

This clonotype was found many times. The chain uses TRBV7-2 and TRBJ1-2; TRBD1 matches at 7 bases. The CDR3 has 16 residues. Per germline, CDR1 SGHTA and CDR2 FQGNSA. V dropped 1 base and J dropped 0; count of bases not matched to a gene: 5. The CDR3 sequence is CASSLGGGTANYGYTF. CDR3 in DNA: TGTGCCAGCAGCTTAGGGGGGGGGACAGCTAACTATGGCTACACCTTC. Complete variable domain (other parts from reference TRBV7-2 and TRBJ1-2): GAGVSQSPSNKVTEKGKDVELRCDPISGHTALYWYRQSLGQGLEFLIYFQGNSAPDKSGLPSDRFSAERTGGSVSTLTIQRTQQEDSAVYLCASSLGGGTANYGYTFGSGTRLTVV.

The gene calls are TRBV7-6 and TRBJ2-2; perhaps TRBD1 as D (6 bases). The length of the CDR3 is 16 residues. CDR1 SGHVS and CDR2 FNYEAQ come from the germline V gene. Trimming stripped 4 bases from V and 0 bases from J, with 12 bases between. CDR3 sequence (DNA): TGTGCCAGCAGCTCCAGCCGGACAGCGAACACCGGGGAGCTGTTTTTT. Its protein is CASSSSRTANTGELFF.

Many counts were recorded for this clonotype. This chain uses TRBV7-9 with TRBJ1-2, with 7 bases identical to TRBD1. The germline V gene encodes CDR1 SEHNR and CDR2 FQNEAQ (reference sequence). J lost 1 base, V lost 5 bases, and 7 bases had no gene match. The length of the CDR3 is 15 residues. CDR3 loop: CASSHSDRVNYGYTF. The CDR3 DNA is TGTGCCAGCAGCCATTCCGACAGGGTTAACTATGGCTACACCTTC. The full variable domain, in which reference TRBV7-9 and TRBJ1-2 provide the parts outside the CDR3, is DTGVSQNPRHKITKRGQNVTFRCDPISEHNRLYWYRQTLGQGPEFLTYFQNEAQLEKSRLLSDRFSAERPKGSFSTLEIQRTEQGDSAMYLCASSHSDRVNYGYTFGSGTRLTVV.

With respect to this clonotype: Possible read error: a much larger clone is one base away. The rearrangement uses TRBV20-1 and TRBJ1-4, with 7 bases that match TRBD1. The germline CDR1 and CDR2 sequences are DFQATT and SNEGSKA (reference sequence). The CDR3 has 15 amino acids. J gave up 0 bases and V 4 bases, and 5 bases lay outside the gene matches. CDR3 in DNA: TGCAGTGCTACAGACAGGGCTCCAACTAATGAAAAACTGTTTTTT. Protein: CSATDRAPTNEKLFF.

The CDR3 region has the DNA TGTGCCAGCAGTCCCGACATATGGAACACTGAAGCTTTCTTT. It encodes CASSPDIWNTEAFF. V and J are TRBV6-5 and TRBJ1-1; no definite D call. The CDR3 runs to 14 residues. The V gene's germline CDR1 is MNHEY and CDR2 SVGAGI. Between the trimmed V and J ends, which lost 5 bases and 1 base, there was a span of 11 bases.

In its sample, this clonotype was seen many times. The genes are TRBV5-1 and TRBJ2-6, with D possibly being TRBD1 (6 bases). The CDR3 has 15 residues. Germline V gene lookup returns CDR1 SGHRS and CDR2 YFSETQ. The V gene lost 4 bases and the J gene lost 4 bases, with 12 bases spanning the gap. The CDR3 region has the DNA TGCGCCAGCAGCACTACAGGGTCAGGGGCCAACGTCCTGACTTTC. This gives the protein CASSTTGSGANVLTF.

This clonotype was detected ten times or more. The chain's CDR3 is CSAIPFGQGSSYEQYF. Written as DNA, the CDR3 is TGCAGTGCTATTCCCTTTGGGCAGGGGAGCTCCTACGAGCAGTACTTC. The rearrangement links TRBV20-1 to TRBJ2-7, with D possibly TRBD1 on 6 matching bases. Between the trimmed V and J ends, which lost 4 bases and 0 bases, there was a span of 19 bases. This CDR3 region has 16 residues. The germline V gene encodes CDR1 DFQATT and CDR2 SNEGSKA (reference sequence).

As concerns this clonotype: Given a much more abundant clone one base away, this may be a read error. CDR3 loop: CASRDRDEQFF. For the CDR3, the DNA is TGTGCCAGCAGGGATCGGGATGAGCAGTTCTTC. This chain uses TRBV12-3 or TRBV12-4 with TRBJ2-1, with D unresolved. This CDR3 comprises 11 residues. V lost 6 bases and J 8 bases, leaving 8 bases between the germline ends.

This chain's CDR3 is CASKGRPVSSYNEQFF. The CDR3 nucleotides read TGTGCCAGCAAGGGACGGCCTGTCAGCTCCTACAATGAGCAGTTCTTC. The rearrangement links TRBV28 to TRBJ2-1; D tentatively fits TRBD1 or TRBD2 (5 bases each). The CDR3 contains 16 residues. V lost 7 bases and J lost 0, with 16 bases in between. Germline CDR1 reads MDHEN; CDR2 reads SYDVKM.

This clonotype was found many times. V usage is TRBV7-3 and J usage is TRBJ2-7; unclear D gene. The CDR3 extends over 16 amino acids. The germline CDR1 and CDR2 sequences are SGHTA and FQGTGA. V was pared by 4 bases and J by 2 bases, with 18 bases between. CDR3 protein: CASSSLHGPGAYEQYF. CDR3 sequence (DNA): TGTGCCAGCAGCTCCCTACACGGCCCTGGGGCCTACGAGCAGTACTTC. The variable domain in full, completed from reference TRBV7-3 and TRBJ2-7, reads GAGVSQTPSNKVTEKGKYVELRCDPISGHTALYWYRQSLGQGPEFLIYFQGTGAADDSGLPNDRFFAVRPEGSVSTLKIQRTERGDSAVYLCASSSLHGPGAYEQYFGPGTRLTVT.

This clonotype was observed at least ten times. This chain uses TRBV29-1 with TRBJ2-7; 7 bases are a match to TRBD1. The trim removed 1 base at V and 4 bases at J, leaving 4 bases unmatched. CDR1 and CDR2 (germline): SQVTM, ANQGSEA. The CDR3 length is 13 residues. CDR3 residues: CSVEGQGVYEQYF. The CDR3 coding sequence is TGCAGCGTTGAAGGGCAGGGGGTATACGAGCAGTACTTC.

The CDR3 sequence is CASSPGRGRGETQFF. The CDR3 nucleotides read TGTGCCAGCAGTCCCGGGCGGGGCAGGGGGGAGACCCAGTTCTTC. The J gene is TRBJ2-1, the V gene TRBV27; D might be TRBD1 (7 bases). V lost 5 bases and J 13 bases, leaving 24 bases between the germline ends. Germline V lookup: CDR1 MNHEY, CDR2 SMNVEV (reference sequence). This CDR3 region has 15 residues.